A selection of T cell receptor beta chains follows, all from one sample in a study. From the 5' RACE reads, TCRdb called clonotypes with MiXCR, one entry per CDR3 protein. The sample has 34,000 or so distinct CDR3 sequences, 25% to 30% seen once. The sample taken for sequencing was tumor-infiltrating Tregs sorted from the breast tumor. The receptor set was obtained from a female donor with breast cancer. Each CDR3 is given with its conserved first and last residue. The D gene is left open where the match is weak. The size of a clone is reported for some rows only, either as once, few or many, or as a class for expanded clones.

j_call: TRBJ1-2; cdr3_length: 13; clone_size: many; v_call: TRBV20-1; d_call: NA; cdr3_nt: TGCAGTGCTAGGGGCAGACCTAACTATGGCTACACCTTC; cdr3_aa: CSARGRPNYGYTF
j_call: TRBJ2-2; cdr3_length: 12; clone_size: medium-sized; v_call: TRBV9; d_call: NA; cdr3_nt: TGTGCCAGCAGCCTCGGCACCGGGGAGCTGTTTTTT; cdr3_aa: CASSLGTGELFF
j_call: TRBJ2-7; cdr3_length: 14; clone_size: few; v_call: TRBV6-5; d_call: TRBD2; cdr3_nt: TGTGCCAGCAGTTACTCTTGGACTAGTCACGAGCAGTACTTC; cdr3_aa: CASSYSWTSHEQYF
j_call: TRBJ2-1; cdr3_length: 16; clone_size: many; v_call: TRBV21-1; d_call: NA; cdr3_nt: TGTGCCAGCAGCAAAGTGACTAGCGGGTGGTACAATGAGCAGTTCTTC; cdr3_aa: CASSKVTSGWYNEQFF
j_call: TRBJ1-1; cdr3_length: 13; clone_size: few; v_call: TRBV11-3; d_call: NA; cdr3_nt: TGTGCCAGCAGCTTAGGCGAGAACACTGAAGCTTTCTTT; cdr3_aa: CASSLGENTEAFF
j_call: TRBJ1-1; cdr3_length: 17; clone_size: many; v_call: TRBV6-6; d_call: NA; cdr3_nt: TGTGCCAGCAGTTACGGATCCACAGGGAGGCGGAACACTGAAGCTTTCTTT; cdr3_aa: CASSYGSTGRRNTEAFF
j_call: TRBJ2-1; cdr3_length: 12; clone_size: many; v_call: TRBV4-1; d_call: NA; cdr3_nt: TGCGCCAGCGGGGGGACCTACAATGAGCAGTTCTTC; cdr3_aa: CASGGTYNEQFF
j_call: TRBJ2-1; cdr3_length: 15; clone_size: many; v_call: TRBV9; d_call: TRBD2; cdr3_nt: TGTGCCAGCAGCGTAAGCGGGAGGACGCATATCGAGCAGTTCTTC; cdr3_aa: CASSVSGRTHIEQFF
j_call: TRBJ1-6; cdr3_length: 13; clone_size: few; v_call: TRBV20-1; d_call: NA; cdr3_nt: TGCAGTGCTAGTGCTAGGGTGGATTCACCCCTCCACTTT; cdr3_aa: CSASARVDSPLHF
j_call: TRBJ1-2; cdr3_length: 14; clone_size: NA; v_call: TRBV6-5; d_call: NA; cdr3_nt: TGTGCCAGCAGGACCGGACCTTACATCTATGGCTACACCTTC; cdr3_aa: CASRTGPYIYGYTF
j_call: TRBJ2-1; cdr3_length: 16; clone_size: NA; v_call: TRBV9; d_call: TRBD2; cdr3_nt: TGTGCCAGCAGCGTAGGACTAGCGGGAGCTTACAATGAGCAGTTCTTC; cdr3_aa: CASSVGLAGAYNEQFF
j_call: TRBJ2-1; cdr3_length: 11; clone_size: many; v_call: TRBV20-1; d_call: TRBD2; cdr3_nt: TGCAGTGCTAAGTCTAGCGGGTGGCAGTTCTTC; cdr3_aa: CSAKSSGWQFF
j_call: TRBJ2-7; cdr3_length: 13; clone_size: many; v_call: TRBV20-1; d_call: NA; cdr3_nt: TGCAGTGCTAGGGACTGGAGCTCCTACGAGCAGTACTTC; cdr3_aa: CSARDWSSYEQYF
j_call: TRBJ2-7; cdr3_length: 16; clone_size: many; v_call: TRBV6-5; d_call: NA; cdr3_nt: TGTGCCAGCAGTTACCGGAGGGGGCTCCCCTCCTACGAGCAGTACTTC; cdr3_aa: CASSYRRGLPSYEQYF
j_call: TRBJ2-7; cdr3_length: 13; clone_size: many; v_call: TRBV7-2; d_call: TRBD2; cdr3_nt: TGTGCCAGCAGCCGGACTAGCGGCTACGAGCAGTACTTC; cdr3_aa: CASSRTSGYEQYF
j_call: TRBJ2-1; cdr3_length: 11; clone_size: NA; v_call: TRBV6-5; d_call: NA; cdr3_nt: TGTGCCAGCAGTTACGCTACCGGGACCTTCTTC; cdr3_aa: CASSYATGTFF
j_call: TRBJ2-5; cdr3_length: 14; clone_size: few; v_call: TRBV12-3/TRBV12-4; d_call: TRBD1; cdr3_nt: TGTGCCAGCAGCCGGGACAGGAATGCAGAGACCCAGTACTTC; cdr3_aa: CASSRDRNAETQYF
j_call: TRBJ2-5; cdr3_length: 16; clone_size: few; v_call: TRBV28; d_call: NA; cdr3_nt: TGTGCAGTGGGCGGATGGGGTCCCAGCGAACAAGAGACCCAGTACTTC; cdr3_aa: CAVGGWGPSEQETQYF
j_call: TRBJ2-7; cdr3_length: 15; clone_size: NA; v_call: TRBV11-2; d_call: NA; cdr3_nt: TGTGCCAGCAGCTTAGCCTACGGCCGGCCCTACGAGCAGTACTTC; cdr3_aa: CASSLAYGRPYEQYF